This T cell receptor (beta chain) appears in the sequencing data of a study of blood T cell repertoires in COVID-19. The overall study: Donors in the United States, Italy and Spain gave samples during acute or convalescent COVID-19. PBMCs, B-cell-depleted T cells, or T cells provided the cDNA or gDNA that made up the material.

In the original processing: Estimates of nucleated cell counts were drawn from the amplification of reference gene primers. Libraries were prepared by immunoSEQ multiplex PCR; TCRdb keeps only in-frame clonotypes and omits some of them. V and J calls and clone size are those listed in that table; D and trimming were worked out from the DNA. This sample carries roughly 67,000 clones, around 89% of them seen once, and the ten largest clones take 0.95% to 1.5%. This clone was seen just once. The CDR3 extends over 15 amino acids. V gave up 4 bases and J gave up 4 bases, with 17 bases separating them. Germline CDR1 reads SGDLS; CDR2 reads YYNGEE.

Sequenced: peripheral blood. The TCR originated in a woman aged 60-70 years with acute or convalescent COVID-19. The chain links TRBV9 to TRBJ1-1; tentative D call: TRBD1 (6 bases). CDR3 sequence: CASSLTDSRSTEAFF. The DNA for the CDR3 is TGTGCCAGCAGCCTCACGGACAGCAGGAGCACTGAAGCTTTCTTT. The full variable domain, in which reference TRBV9 and TRBJ1-1 provide the parts outside the CDR3, is DSGVTQTPKHLITATGQRVTLRCSPRSGDLSVYWYQQSLDQGLQFLIQYYNGEERAKGNILERFSAQQFPDLHSELNLSSLELGDSALYFCASSLTDSRSTEAFFGQGTRLTVV.